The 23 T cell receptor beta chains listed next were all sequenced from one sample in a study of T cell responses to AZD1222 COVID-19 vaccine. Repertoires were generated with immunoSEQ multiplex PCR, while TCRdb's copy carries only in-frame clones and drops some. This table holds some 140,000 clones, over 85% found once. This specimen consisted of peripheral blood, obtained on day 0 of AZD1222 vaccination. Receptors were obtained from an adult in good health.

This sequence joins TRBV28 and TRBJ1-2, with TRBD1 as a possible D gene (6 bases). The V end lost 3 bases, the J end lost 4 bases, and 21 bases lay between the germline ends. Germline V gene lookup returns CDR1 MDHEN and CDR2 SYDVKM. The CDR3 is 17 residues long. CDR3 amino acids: CASSFGGGRDRPYGYTF. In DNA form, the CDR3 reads TGTGCCAGCAGTTTTGGGGGCGGAAGGGACCGTCCCTATGGCTACACCTTC.

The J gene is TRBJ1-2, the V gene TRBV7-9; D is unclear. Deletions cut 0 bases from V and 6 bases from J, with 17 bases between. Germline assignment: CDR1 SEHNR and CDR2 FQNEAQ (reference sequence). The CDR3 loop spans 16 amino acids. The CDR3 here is CASSLARADRKNGYTF. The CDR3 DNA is TGTGCCAGCAGCTTAGCGAGGGCAGATCGGAAGAATGGCTACACCTTC. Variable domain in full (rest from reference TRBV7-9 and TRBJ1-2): DTGVSQNPRHKITKRGQNVTFRCDPISEHNRLYWYRQTLGQGPEFLTYFQNEAQLEKSRLLSDRFSAERPKGSFSTLEIQRTEQGDSAMYLCASSLARADRKNGYTFGSGTRLTVV.

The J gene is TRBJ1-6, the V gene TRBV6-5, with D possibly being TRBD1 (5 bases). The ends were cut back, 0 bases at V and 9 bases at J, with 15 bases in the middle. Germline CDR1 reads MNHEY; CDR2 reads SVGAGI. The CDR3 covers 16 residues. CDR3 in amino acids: CASSYSVMGGRSPLHF. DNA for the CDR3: TGTGCCAGCAGTTACTCGGTCATGGGGGGACGTTCACCCCTCCACTTT.

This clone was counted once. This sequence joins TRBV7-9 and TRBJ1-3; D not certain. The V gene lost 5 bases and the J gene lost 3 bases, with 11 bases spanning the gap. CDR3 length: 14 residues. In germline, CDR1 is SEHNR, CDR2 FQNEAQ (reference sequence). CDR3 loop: CASSLSGGGNTIYF. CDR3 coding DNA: TGTGCCAGCAGCCTTAGCGGTGGTGGAAACACCATATATTTT.

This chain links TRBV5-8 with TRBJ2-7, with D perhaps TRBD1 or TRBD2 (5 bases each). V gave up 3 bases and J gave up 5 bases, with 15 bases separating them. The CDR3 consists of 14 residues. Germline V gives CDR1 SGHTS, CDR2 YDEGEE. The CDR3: CASSSGWDGHEQYF. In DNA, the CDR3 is TGTGCCAGCAGCTCAGGGTGGGACGGGCACGAGCAGTACTTC.

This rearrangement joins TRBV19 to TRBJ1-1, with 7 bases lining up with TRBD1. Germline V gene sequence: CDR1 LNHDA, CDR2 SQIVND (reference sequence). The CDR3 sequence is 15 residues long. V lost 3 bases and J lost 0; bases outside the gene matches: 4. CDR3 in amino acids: CASSMQGVMNTEAFF. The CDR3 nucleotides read TGTGCCAGTAGTATGCAGGGGGTAATGAACACTGAAGCTTTCTTT.

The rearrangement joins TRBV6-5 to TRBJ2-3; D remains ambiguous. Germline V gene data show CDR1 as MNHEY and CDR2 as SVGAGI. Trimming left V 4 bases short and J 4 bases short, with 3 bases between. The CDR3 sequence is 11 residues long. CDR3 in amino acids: CASSSADTQYF. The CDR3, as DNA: TGTGCCAGCAGTTCTGCAGATACGCAGTATTTT.

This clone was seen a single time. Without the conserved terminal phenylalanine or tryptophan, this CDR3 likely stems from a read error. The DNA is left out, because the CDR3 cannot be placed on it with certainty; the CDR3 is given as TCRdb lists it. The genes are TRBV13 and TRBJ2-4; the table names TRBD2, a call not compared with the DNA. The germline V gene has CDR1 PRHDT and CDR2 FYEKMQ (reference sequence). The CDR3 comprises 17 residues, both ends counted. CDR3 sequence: CASSFASHGLAGTWIWL.

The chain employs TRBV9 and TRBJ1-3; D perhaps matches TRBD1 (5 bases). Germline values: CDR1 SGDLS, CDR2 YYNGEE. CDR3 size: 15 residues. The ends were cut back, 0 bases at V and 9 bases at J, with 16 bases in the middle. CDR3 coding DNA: TGTGCCAGCAGCGTAGATGTCAGCTCTGGGGGCACCATATATTTT. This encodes CASSVDVSSGGTIYF.

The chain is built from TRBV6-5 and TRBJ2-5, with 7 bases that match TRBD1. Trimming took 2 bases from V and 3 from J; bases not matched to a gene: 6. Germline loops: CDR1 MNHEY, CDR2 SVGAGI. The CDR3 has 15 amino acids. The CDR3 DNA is TGTGCCAGCAGTTACGAGGGACAGCGAGAAGAGACCCAGTACTTC. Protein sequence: CASSYEGQREETQYF.

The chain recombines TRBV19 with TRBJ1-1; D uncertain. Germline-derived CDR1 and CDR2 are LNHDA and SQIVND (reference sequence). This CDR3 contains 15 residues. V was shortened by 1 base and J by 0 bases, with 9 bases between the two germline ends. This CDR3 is CASSIASSLNTEAFF. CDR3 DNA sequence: TGTGCCAGTAGTATAGCGTCAAGTCTGAACACTGAAGCTTTCTTT.

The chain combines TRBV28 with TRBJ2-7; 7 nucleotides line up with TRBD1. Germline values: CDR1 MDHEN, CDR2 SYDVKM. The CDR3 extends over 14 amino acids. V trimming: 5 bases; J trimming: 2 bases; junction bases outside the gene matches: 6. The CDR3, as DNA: TGTGCCAGCAGTGGCACAGGGGAGCCCTACGAGCAGTACTTC. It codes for CASSGTGEPYEQYF.

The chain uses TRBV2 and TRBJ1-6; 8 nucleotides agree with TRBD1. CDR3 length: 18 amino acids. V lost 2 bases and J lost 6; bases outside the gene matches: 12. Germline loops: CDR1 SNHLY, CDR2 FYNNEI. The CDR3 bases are TGTGCCAGCAGTGAATATCGTGTCGGGACAGGCCTTAATTCACCCCTCCACTTT. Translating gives CASSEYRVGTGLNSPLHF.

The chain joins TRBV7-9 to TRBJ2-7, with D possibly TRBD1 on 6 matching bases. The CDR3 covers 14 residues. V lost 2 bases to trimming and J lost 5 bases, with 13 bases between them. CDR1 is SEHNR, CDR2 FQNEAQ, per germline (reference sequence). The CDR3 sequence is CASSLRDKWHEQYF. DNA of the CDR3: TGTGCCAGCAGCTTAAGGGACAAGTGGCACGAGCAGTACTTC.

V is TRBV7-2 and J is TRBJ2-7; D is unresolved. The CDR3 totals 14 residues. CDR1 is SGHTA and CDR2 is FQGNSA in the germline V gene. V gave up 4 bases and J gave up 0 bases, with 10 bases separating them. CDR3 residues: CASSSYMSSYEQYF. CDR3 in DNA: TGTGCCAGCAGCTCGTACATGAGCTCCTACGAGCAGTACTTC.

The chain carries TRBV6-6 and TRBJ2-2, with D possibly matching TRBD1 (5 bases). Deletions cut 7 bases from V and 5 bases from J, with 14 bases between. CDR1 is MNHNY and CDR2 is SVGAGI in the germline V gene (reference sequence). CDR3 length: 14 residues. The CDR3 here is CASTLTERTGELFF. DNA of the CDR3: TGTGCCAGCACCTTGACAGAGAGGACCGGGGAGCTGTTTTTT.

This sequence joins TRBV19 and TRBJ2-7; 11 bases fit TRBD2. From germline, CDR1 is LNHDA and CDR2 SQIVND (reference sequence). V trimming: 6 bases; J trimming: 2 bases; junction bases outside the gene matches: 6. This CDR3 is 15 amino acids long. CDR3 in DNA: TGTGCCAGTAGCCCCCTAGCGGGAGGCCCCTACGAGCAGTACTTC. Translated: CASSPLAGGPYEQYF.

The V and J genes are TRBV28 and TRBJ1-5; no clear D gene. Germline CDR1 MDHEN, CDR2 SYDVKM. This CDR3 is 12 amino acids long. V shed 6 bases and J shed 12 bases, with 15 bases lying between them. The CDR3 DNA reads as TGTGCCAGCAGGGTATGGGAGATGGACCAGCATTTT. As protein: CASRVWEMDQHF.

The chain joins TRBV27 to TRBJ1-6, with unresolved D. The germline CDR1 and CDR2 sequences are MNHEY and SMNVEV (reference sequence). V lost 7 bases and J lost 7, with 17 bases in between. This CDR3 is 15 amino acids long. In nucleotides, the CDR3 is TGTGCCAGCACCATTTTCGGGGTCGTCAATTCACCCCTCCACTTT. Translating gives CASTIFGVVNSPLHF.

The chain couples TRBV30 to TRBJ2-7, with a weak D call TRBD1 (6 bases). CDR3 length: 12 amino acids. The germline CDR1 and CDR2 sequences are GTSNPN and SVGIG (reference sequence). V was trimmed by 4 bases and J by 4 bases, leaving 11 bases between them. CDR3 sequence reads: CAWNGRGYEQYF. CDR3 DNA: TGTGCCTGGAACGGCAGGGGTTACGAGCAGTACTTC.

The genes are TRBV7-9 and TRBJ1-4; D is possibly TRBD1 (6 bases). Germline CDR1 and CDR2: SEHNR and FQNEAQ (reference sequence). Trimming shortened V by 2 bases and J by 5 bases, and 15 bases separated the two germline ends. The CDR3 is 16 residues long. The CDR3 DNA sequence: TGTGCCAGCAGCTTACCACCAGGGAGGGGGAATGAAAAACTGTTTTTT. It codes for CASSLPPGRGNEKLFF.

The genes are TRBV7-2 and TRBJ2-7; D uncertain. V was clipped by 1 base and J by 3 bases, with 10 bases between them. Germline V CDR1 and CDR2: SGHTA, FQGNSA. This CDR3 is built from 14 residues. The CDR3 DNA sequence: TGTGCCAGCAGCTTAGTCTTGGCTAACTACGAGCAGTACTTC. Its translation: CASSLVLANYEQYF.

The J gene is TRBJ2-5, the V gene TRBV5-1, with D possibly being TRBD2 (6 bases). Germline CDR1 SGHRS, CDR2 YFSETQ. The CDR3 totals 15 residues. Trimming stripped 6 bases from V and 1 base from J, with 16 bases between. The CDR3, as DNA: TGCGCCAGCACCAAAATGGGCGGGGCCCAAGAGACCCAGTACTTC. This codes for CASTKMGGAQETQYF.